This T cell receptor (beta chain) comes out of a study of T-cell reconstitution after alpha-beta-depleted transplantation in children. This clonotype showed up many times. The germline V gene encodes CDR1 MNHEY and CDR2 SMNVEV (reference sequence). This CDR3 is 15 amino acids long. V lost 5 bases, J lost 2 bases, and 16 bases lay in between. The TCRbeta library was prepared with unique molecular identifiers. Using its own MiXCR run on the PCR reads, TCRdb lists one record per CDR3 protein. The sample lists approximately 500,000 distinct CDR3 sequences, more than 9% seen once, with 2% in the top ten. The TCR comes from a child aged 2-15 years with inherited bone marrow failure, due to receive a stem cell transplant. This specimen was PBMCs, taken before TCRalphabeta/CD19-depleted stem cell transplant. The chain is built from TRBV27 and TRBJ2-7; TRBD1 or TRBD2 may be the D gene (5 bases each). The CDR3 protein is CASSPSPQGAYEQYF. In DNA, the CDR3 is TGTGCCAGCAGTCCGAGTCCCCAGGGAGCCTACGAGCAGTACTTC.